The 9 T cell receptor beta chains below all came from one sample that was sequenced in a study of beta chain features in type 1 diabetes. Every isolated RNA sample was fully reverse transcribed, so sequencing captured expressed TCRB transcripts. Some clones are missing from TCRdb's copy, which holds only in-frame ones; the method was immunoSEQ multiplex PCR. Of about 360,000 clones in the sample, roughly 13% were seen once. The sequencing sample was made of naive CD4+ T cells from blood. The receptor set was obtained from a man aged 18 to 29 in good health.

The chain uses TRBV18 and TRBJ2-5; D is uncertain. The CDR3 has 15 amino acids. Germline loops: CDR1 KGHSH, CDR2 LQKENI. Trimming removed 0 bases from V and 5 bases from J, with 13 bases in between. CDR3 bases: TGTGCCAGCTCACCACCGGTGAACGGGTCGGAGACCCAGTACTTC. Translation: CASSPPVNGSETQYF.

In regard to this clone: One end of the junction does not line up with germline, which may come from a read error. The V call is TRBV7-3, the J call TRBJ2-1; tentative D call: TRBD1 (6 bases). The CDR3 runs to 15 residues. Germline values: CDR1 SGHTA, CDR2 FQGTGA. The CDR3: CASTLGPGASNEQFF. Here the CDR3 DNA reads TGTGCCAGCACCTTAGGGCCAGGGGCCAGCAATGAGCAGTTCTTC. Combining the CDR3 with reference TRBV7-3 and TRBJ2-1 gives the whole variable domain GAGVSQTPSNKVTEKGKYVELRCDPISGHTALYWYRQSLGQGPEFLIYFQGTGAADDSGLPNDRFFAVRPEGSVSTLKIQRTERGDSAVYLCASTLGPGASNEQFFGPGTRLTVL.

The chain uses TRBV9 and TRBJ2-1, with D possibly being TRBD2 (6 bases). The CDR3 spans 17 residues. Germline lookup yields CDR1 SGDLS and CDR2 YYNGEE. Trimming removed 4 bases at V and 2 bases at J, with 19 bases between. CDR3 residues: CASSPTARDRAYNEQFF. The CDR3 DNA reads TGTGCCAGCAGCCCCACGGCGCGGGACCGGGCCTACAATGAGCAGTTCTTC.

This clone was seen only a few times. The rearrangement joins TRBV21-1 to TRBJ1-4. TRBV21-1 is annotated as a pseudogene. The CDR3 length is 13 residues. CDR3 amino acids: CASRRPSNEKLFF. The CDR3 nucleotides read TGTGCCAGCAGGAGGCCGTCTAATGAAAAACTGTTTTTT.

The gene calls are TRBV7-9 and TRBJ2-7; D perhaps matches TRBD1 (6 bases). Trimming cost V 5 bases and J 1 base, with 21 bases left between them. This CDR3 contains 17 residues. The germline V gene encodes CDR1 SEHNR and CDR2 FQNEAQ (reference sequence). CDR3 nucleotides: TGTGCCAGCAGCCCTCGCTCCGGGGACACACATTCCTACGAGCAGTACTTC. As protein: CASSPRSGDTHSYEQYF.

This sequence joins TRBV7-2 and TRBJ2-5; the match to TRBD2 covers 12 bases. Looked up from germline, CDR1 is SGHTA and CDR2 is FQGNSA. V shed 1 base and J 1 base; nucleotides not matched to a gene: 1. There are 16 residues in the CDR3. CDR3 in amino acids: CASSLGLAGAQETQYF. The DNA for the CDR3 is TGTGCCAGCAGCTTAGGACTAGCGGGGGCCCAAGAGACCCAGTACTTC.

This clone has more than one count but fewer than ten. The chain recombines TRBV5-1 with TRBJ2-3; 12 nucleotides agree with TRBD2. Per germline, CDR1 SGHRS and CDR2 YFSETQ. This CDR3 comprises 17 residues. V dropped 4 bases and J dropped 4; count of bases not matched to a gene: 10. CDR3 DNA: TGCGCCAGCAGCCCGACAGGAACTAGCGGGGGGCCAGATACGCAGTATTTT. It specifies CASSPTGTSGGPDTQYF.

V usage is TRBV28 and J usage is TRBJ1-1; 8 bases match TRBD1. The germline V gene encodes CDR1 MDHEN and CDR2 SYDVKM. The V and J ends lost 5 bases and 5 bases, in that order; junction bases with no gene match: 7. The CDR3 spans 14 residues. CDR3 loop: CASSPTGGVTEAFF. The CDR3 DNA is TGTGCCAGCAGTCCCACAGGGGGGGTAACTGAAGCTTTCTTT.

In its sample, this clone was seen a few times. This chain links TRBV30 with TRBJ1-3, with D maybe TRBD1 (5 bases). CDR1 and CDR2 from the germline V gene are GTSNPN and SVGIG (reference sequence). The CDR3 spans 13 residues. Trimming took off 3 bases at V and 3 bases at J, with 9 bases between the two ends. In DNA form, the CDR3 reads TGTGCCTGGAGCGGGGGGGTTGGAAACACCATATATTTT. This sequence encodes CAWSGGVGNTIYF.